This T cell receptor beta chain was captured by sequencing in a study of OX40 agonist ivuxolimab in advanced cancers. V lost 2 bases, J lost 4 bases, and 12 bases lay in between. Per germline, CDR1 GTSNPN and CDR2 SVGIG (reference sequence). CDR3 length: 14 residues. Assay: immunoSEQ multiplex PCR; the TCRdb copy retains only in-frame clones and omits some. The data contain about 84,000 clones, around 94% of them singletons. Blood got drawn at baseline, again on cycle 4 day 1, and then on cycle 7 day 1. The J gene is TRBJ2-1, the V gene TRBV30, with D possibly called TRBD1 or TRBD2 (5 bases each). The source of this sequence is an adult with an advanced solid tumor such as melanoma, head and neck, liver or kidney cancer. The material was CD4+ or CD8+ T cells sorted from blood, obtained in a trial of the OX40 agonist ivuxolimab. CDR3 DNA: TGTGCCTGGAGTAATCTCGAGGGGTACAATGAGCAGTTCTTC. This translates into CAWSNLEGYNEQFF. Filled out from reference TRBV30 and TRBJ2-1, the complete variable domain reads SQTIHQWPATLVQPVGSPLSLECTVEGTSNPNLYWYRQAAGRGLQLLFYSVGIGQISSEVPQNLSASRPQDRQFILSSKKLLLSDSGFYLCAWSNLEGYNEQFFGPGTRLTVL.